The sequence of this T cell receptor beta chain was determined in a study of blood T cell repertoires in COVID-19. Whole-study context: The study drew acute and convalescent COVID-19 samples from the United States, Italy and Spain.

Sequenced by immunoSEQ multiplex PCR; TCRdb stores in-frame clones only, minus some. The table lists 100,000 to 150,000 clones, around 87% of them singletons. The sequence was obtained from a man in his forties or fifties with active COVID-19. The sequencing sample was made of peripheral blood.

This CDR3 reads CASTHRTGGNQPQHF. The CDR3 coding sequence is TGTGCCAGTACCCACCGGACAGGGGGCAATCAGCCCCAGCATTTT. J is TRBJ1-5 and V is TRBV19, with 9 bases identical to TRBD1. V was pared by 7 bases and J by 2 bases, with 6 bases of the junction left unmatched. The CDR3 length is 15 residues. From germline, CDR1 is LNHDA and CDR2 SQIVND (reference sequence).